This T cell receptor (beta chain) is drawn from a study of early T cells in non-severe SARS-CoV-2 infection. Molecules of cDNA were individually given unique molecular identifiers that were attached to them. TCRdb re-called the 5' RACE reads through MiXCR, storing one row per CDR3 protein. The data show tens of thousands of distinct CDR3 sequences, about a tenth seen once. This clonotype showed up just a few times. The source of this sequence is an adult who was a healthcare worker with PCR-confirmed SARS-CoV-2 infection or an uninfected control (not recorded which). The sequencing here drew on whole blood, taken at baseline.

The CDR3 coding sequence is TGTGCCAGCAGTCCTAGGACAGCCCACACCGGGGAGCTGTTTTTT. Amino acid sequence: CASSPRTAHTGELFF. The rearrangement uses TRBV2 and TRBJ2-2, with D tentatively TRBD1 (6 bases). The CDR3 totals 15 residues. Trimming removed 5 bases from V and 3 bases from J, with 13 bases in between. Per the germline V gene, CDR1 is SNHLY and CDR2 is FYNNEI.